This paragraph covers one TCR beta chain sequence. Antigen unknown. The data were taken from a study of beta chain features in type 1 diabetes. Study findings and constraints: Moderate yet significant TCRB CDR3 shortening was seen in Type 1 diabetes patients in all four CD4+ subsets.

V lost 6 bases and J lost 10; bases outside the gene matches: 13. This CDR3 region has 16 residues. The germline V gene has CDR1 LGHNA and CDR2 YNFKEQ. Reverse transcription of all isolated RNA meant that expressed TCRB transcripts were sequenced. Generated by immunoSEQ multiplex PCR, the TCRdb table keeps only in-frame clones and is missing some. The table records some 44,000 clones, over 60% of them present only once. The sample was Tregs from blood. The rearrangement uses TRBV4-2 and TRBJ2-1; TRBD2 agrees at 12 bases. This clonotype was sampled from a woman aged 18 to 35 with type 1 diabetes. CDR3 amino acids: CASRATTSGSSGEQFF. The CDR3 bases are TGTGCCAGCAGGGCAACGACTAGCGGGAGTTCGGGGGAGCAGTTCTTC.